The clone carrying this T cell receptor beta chain has only a few counts. Libraries were prepared by immunoSEQ multiplex PCR; TCRdb keeps only in-frame clonotypes and omits some of them. Of 170,000 or so clones listed, 78% are singletons. These data belong to a study of blood T cell repertoires in COVID-19. The source of this sequence is a woman between 50 and 59 years old who had recovered from COVID-19. Sequenced material: PBMCs or T cells enriched from blood (not recorded which).

The CDR3 nucleotides are TGCGCCAGCAGCTTGGTGGGGGGTGGTGAGGCTTTCTTT. Encoded protein: CASSLVGGGEAFF. The chain uses TRBV5-1 and TRBJ1-1; TRBD1 might be the D (5 bases). Trimming cost V 0 bases and J 11 bases, with 14 bases left between them. Germline V CDR1 and CDR2: SGHRS, YFSETQ. The CDR3 is 13 amino acids.